Following are 11 T cell receptor beta chains from one sample sequenced in a study of T cell clonotyping in hematopoietic cell transplantation. The sample's time point: recipient sample about 28 days before transplant, after cytoreduction. Only in-frame clones appear in the TCRdb table, and some are missing; sequencing was by immunoSEQ multiplex PCR. This sample yields about 19,000 clones, of which roughly 86% are seen a single time; over 7.5% belongs to the top ten. The sequenced sample was peripheral blood mononuclear cells, obtained before stem cell transplant. All receptors derive from a man aged 45-60 years with acute myeloid leukemia. Some clones in this sample may be carry-over from other donors' samples.

This chain uses TRBV4-2 with TRBJ2-7; TRBD2 matches at 11 bases. This CDR3 is built from 15 residues. The germline CDR1 and CDR2 sequences are LGHNA and YNFKEQ. The ends lost 1 base at V and 6 bases at J; junction bases unmatched: 5. As DNA, the CDR3 is TGTGCCAGCAGCCAAGTTAGCGGGGGGGCTCTCGAGCAGTACTTC. Protein sequence: CASSQVSGGALEQYF.

The chain combines TRBV18 with TRBJ1-5; D unclear. The CDR3 has 15 amino acids. Trimming shortened V by 0 bases and J by 2 bases, and 8 bases separated the two germline ends. CDR1 and CDR2 (germline): KGHSH, LQKENI. The CDR3 nucleotides read TGTGCCAGCTCACCACCGGGTTTGGGCAATCAGCCCCAGCATTTT. This encodes CASSPPGLGNQPQHF.

The chain carries TRBV6-5 and TRBJ2-1; D assignment may be TRBD1 or TRBD2 (6 bases each). Trimming took off 3 bases at V and 1 base at J, with 10 bases between the two ends. The CDR3 is 15 amino acids. Germline V lookup: CDR1 MNHEY, CDR2 SVGAGI. CDR3 residues: CASSYGGGSYNEQFF. Written as DNA, the CDR3 is TGTGCCAGCAGTTATGGAGGGGGGTCCTACAATGAGCAGTTCTTC.

In the case of this clone: The junction departs from germline at one end; a sequencing error may be responsible. This chain uses TRBV7-9 with TRBJ1-6; D is perhaps TRBD1 (5 bases). The CDR3 has 15 amino acids. CDR1 SEHNR and CDR2 FQNEAQ come from the germline V gene (reference sequence). CDR3 residues: CASSPLGTVVSSLHF. CDR3 nucleotide sequence: TGTGCCAGCAGCCCCCTAGGGACCGTGGTTTCATCCCTCCACTTT.

The rearrangement uses TRBV6-6 and TRBJ1-6; D gene ambiguous. Germline-derived CDR1 and CDR2 are MNHNY and SVGAGI (reference sequence). CDR3 length: 12 residues. V was pared by 5 bases and J by 7 bases, with 6 bases between. The CDR3 region has the DNA TGTGCCAGCAGTGCCAACAATTCACCCCTCCACTTT. Translated: CASSANNSPLHF.

This chain links TRBV7-2 with TRBJ1-1, with TRBD1 identical over 7 bases. There are 13 residues in the CDR3. V shed 7 bases and J 1 base; nucleotides not matched to a gene: 3. Per the germline V gene, CDR1 is SGHTA and CDR2 is FQGNSA. The CDR3 nucleotides are TGTGCCAGCATCAGGACAGGGAACACTGAAGCTTTCTTT. Translation gives CASIRTGNTEAFF.

DNA for the CDR3: TGTGCCAGCAGCTTAAAGGGTTCCCTTGGAAACACCATATATTTT. Its protein is CASSLKGSLGNTIYF. The gene calls are TRBV7-2 and TRBJ1-3; no reliable D call. CDR1 SGHTA and CDR2 FQGNSA come from the germline V gene. The CDR3 has 15 residues. The V end lost 2 bases, the J end lost 3 bases, and 11 bases lay between the germline ends.

The rearrangement joins TRBV28 to TRBJ1-3; tentative D call: TRBD1 (5 bases). Trimming took 3 bases from V and 3 from J, leaving 18 bases between them. The germline gives CDR1 MDHEN, CDR2 SYDVKM. The CDR3 extends over 17 amino acids. DNA of the CDR3: TGTGCCAGCAGTTTCCTTATGGGGGAAACCATTGGAAACACCATATATTTT. Residues: CASSFLMGETIGNTIYF.

The chain combines TRBV7-9 with TRBJ1-2, with D hard to call. CDR1 and CDR2 from the germline V gene are SEHNR and FQNEAQ (reference sequence). The CDR3 is made up of 13 amino acids. The germline V and J ends were trimmed by 0 bases and 4 bases, with 6 bases remaining between them. The CDR3 protein is CASSLASLYGYTF. As DNA, the CDR3 is TGTGCCAGCAGCTTAGCCAGTCTCTATGGCTACACCTTC.

This clone came up a few times. The J gene is TRBJ1-6, the V gene TRBV27; 10 nucleotides align to TRBD1. The V gene's germline CDR1 is MNHEY and CDR2 SMNVEV (reference sequence). V gave up 5 bases and J gave up 2 bases; unmatched junction bases: 3. CDR3 length equals 16 residues. The CDR3 nucleotides are TGTGCCAGCAGTGCGGGACAGGGGACCTATAATTCACCCCTCCACTTT. Translating gives CASSAGQGTYNSPLHF.

V and J are TRBV4-3 and TRBJ2-2; no firm D call. The CDR3 totals 13 residues. CDR1 is LGHNA, CDR2 YSLEER, per germline. V gave up 4 bases and J gave up 5 bases, with 8 bases separating them. The CDR3 nucleotides are TGCGCCAGCAGCCCTCATGGGACCGGGGAGCTGTTTTTT. It codes for CASSPHGTGELFF.